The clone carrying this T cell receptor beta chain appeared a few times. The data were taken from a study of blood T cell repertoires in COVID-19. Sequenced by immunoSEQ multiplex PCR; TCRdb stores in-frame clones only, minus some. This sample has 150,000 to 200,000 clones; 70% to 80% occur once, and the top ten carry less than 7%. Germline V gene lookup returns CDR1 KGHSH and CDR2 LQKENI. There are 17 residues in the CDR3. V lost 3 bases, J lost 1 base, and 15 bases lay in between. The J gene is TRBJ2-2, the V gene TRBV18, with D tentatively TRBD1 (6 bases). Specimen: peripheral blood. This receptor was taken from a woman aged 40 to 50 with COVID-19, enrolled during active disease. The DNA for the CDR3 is TGTGCCAGCTCACCTACCGGGACATCGCGGAACACCGGGGAGCTGTTTTTT. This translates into CASSPTGTSRNTGELFF.